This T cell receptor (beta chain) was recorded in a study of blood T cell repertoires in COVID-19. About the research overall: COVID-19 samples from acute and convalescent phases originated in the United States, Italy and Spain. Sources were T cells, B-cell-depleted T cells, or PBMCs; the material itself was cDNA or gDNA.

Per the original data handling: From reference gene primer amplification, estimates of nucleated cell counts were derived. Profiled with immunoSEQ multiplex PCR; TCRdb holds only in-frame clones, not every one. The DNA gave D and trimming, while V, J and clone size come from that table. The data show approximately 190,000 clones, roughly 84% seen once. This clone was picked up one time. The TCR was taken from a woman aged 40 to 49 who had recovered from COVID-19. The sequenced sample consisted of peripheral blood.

CDR3 amino acids: CASSQGAGGTDTQYF. DNA for the CDR3: TGTGCCAGCAGCCAAGGGGCGGGAGGGACAGATACGCAGTATTTT. This chain links TRBV3-1 (or the pseudogene TRBV3-2) with TRBJ2-3, with TRBD2 matching over 9 bases. Germline V lookup: CDR1 LGHDT, CDR2 YNNKEL (reference sequence). The V segment lost 1 base and the J segment 3 bases; nucleotides outside the gene matches: 2. The CDR3 has 15 amino acids.